These T cell receptor beta chains were read from a single sample in a study of CD8 T cells in Susac syndrome. TCRdb independently ran MiXCR on the immunoSEQ multiplex PCR reads; one entry per CDR3 protein. The sample contains 250,000 to 300,000 distinct CDR3 sequences, over 75% of which appear only once. Sample: CD8+ T cells from PBMCs. These TCRs come from a human donor with multiple sclerosis. CDR3s include the opening cysteine and the closing phenylalanine or tryptophan. A D gene is named only where the DNA matches it firmly. Clone size is stated in some rows and not others, as once, few, many or a class when expanded.

j_call | clone_size | v_call | d_call | cdr3_nt | cdr3_aa
TRBJ2-7 | few | TRBV12-3/TRBV12-4 | TRBD1 | TGTGCCAGCAGTTTCGACAGGGCACCGTACGAGCAGTACTTC | CASSFDRAPYEQYF
TRBJ2-7 | NA | TRBV18 | TRBD2 | TGTGCCAGCTCACCGGGTGCGGGAGGGCCGGACGAGCAGTACTTC | CASSPGAGGPDEQYF
TRBJ1-1 | NA | TRBV25-1 | TRBD1 | TGTGCCAGCGACCCAGGGGGCTGGAACACTGAAGCTTTCTTT | CASDPGGWNTEAFF
TRBJ1-2 | few | TRBV24-1 | TRBD1 | TGTGCCACCAGCCCTAGAGGGACAGCTCTCCCCTATGGCTACACCTTC | CATSPRGTALPYGYTF
TRBJ2-7 | NA | TRBV28 | NA | TGTGCCAGCAGCCACAGTCCCCAGTACTTC | CASSHSPQYF
TRBJ1-5 | NA | TRBV10-2 | NA | TGCGCCAGCAGGGAAGGTGGAGGGAGCAATCAGCCCCAGCATTTT | CASREGGGSNQPQHF
TRBJ1-2 | NA | TRBV7-6 | TRBD1 | TGTGCCAGCAGCTTAGCCTGGCAGGGGGAGCTGAAAAACTATGGCTACACCTTC | CASSLAWQGELKNYGYTF
TRBJ1-2 | NA | TRBV27 | NA | TGTGCCAGCACCCCAATAGGGGGAAACTATGGCTACACCTTC | CASTPIGGNYGYTF
TRBJ2-1 | NA | TRBV24-1 | TRBD1 | TGTGCCACCAGTGATTTGGTTCGGGACAGGGATTACAATGAGCAGTTCTTC | CATSDLVRDRDYNEQFF
TRBJ2-4 | NA | TRBV10-1 | TRBD2 | TGCGCCTCACTTGACCCGGGACTAGACAGCATTCAGTACTTC | CASLDPGLDSIQYF
TRBJ2-1 | few | TRBV15 | NA | TGTGCCACCAGCAGAGCCCAGGAATTGGTCAATGAGCAGTTCTTC | CATSRAQELVNEQFF
TRBJ2-2 | NA | TRBV20-1 | NA | TGCAGTGCTAGAGGAGAGAGACGCACCGGGGAGCTGTTTTTT | CSARGERRTGELFF
TRBJ2-1 | NA | TRBV7-9 | TRBD2 | TGTGCCAGCAGCCTCTTAAGTTCCAGCGGGATGTACAATGAGCAGTTCTTC | CASSLLSSSGMYNEQFF
TRBJ1-4 | NA | TRBV7-9 | TRBD1 | TGTGCCAGCAGCGCAGGGGGGTGGACTAATGAAAAACTGTTTTTT | CASSAGGWTNEKLFF
TRBJ2-1 | NA | TRBV15 | TRBD1 | TGTGCCACCAGCAGCAGGACAGGGAGCTACAATGAGCAGTTCTTC | CATSSRTGSYNEQFF
TRBJ1-1 | NA | TRBV6-5 | NA | TGTGCCAGCAGTTACCGGCCTCGGAGGAACACTGAAGCTTTCTTT | CASSYRPRRNTEAFF
TRBJ2-3 | NA | TRBV20-1 | TRBD2 | TGCAGTAGAGAGCCGGGACTAGCGGGCACAGATACGCAGTATTTT | CSREPGLAGTDTQYF
TRBJ1-5 | NA | TRBV27 | NA | TGTGCCAGCAGTTTTGCGGCTGAATTGTATAGCAATCAGCCCCAGCATTTT | CASSFAAELYSNQPQHF
TRBJ2-7 | few | TRBV6-1 | NA | TGTGCCAGCAGTCGGGCTAGCAACTCCTACGAGCAGTACTTC | CASSRASNSYEQYF
TRBJ2-3 | NA | TRBV27 | TRBD2 | TGTGCCAGCAGACGGCGGGAGGGCACAGATACGCAGTATTTT | CASRRREGTDTQYF
TRBJ2-7 | NA | TRBV4-1 | NA | TGCGCCAGCAGCCATGGGCAGGGAGAGCCCTACGAGCAGTACTTC | CASSHGQGEPYEQYF
TRBJ1-1 | NA | TRBV9 | NA | TGTGCCAGCAGCGTAGAACTGAACACTGAAGCTTTCTTT | CASSVELNTEAFF
TRBJ1-5 | once | TRBV19 | NA | TGTGCCAGTGTGGGGGACGGTTATAGCAATCAGCCCCAGCATTTT | CASVGDGYSNQPQHF
TRBJ2-2 | NA | TRBV7-8 | TRBD1 | TGTGCCAGCAGCGTGTGGACAGGGGCCGCCGGGGAGCTGTTTTTT | CASSVWTGAAGELFF
TRBJ2-7 | NA | TRBV9 | TRBD2 | TGTGCCAGCAGCGTAGAAGGACTAGCAACATACGAGCAGTACTTC | CASSVEGLATYEQYF
TRBJ2-3 | NA | TRBV5-1 | NA | TGCGCCAGCAGCTGGTTCGAGGGGCCGGATACGCAGTATTTT | CASSWFEGPDTQYF
TRBJ2-2 | few | TRBV15 | NA | TGTGCCACCAGCGCACACGGAGGGACCACCGGGGAGCTGTTTTTT | CATSAHGGTTGELFF